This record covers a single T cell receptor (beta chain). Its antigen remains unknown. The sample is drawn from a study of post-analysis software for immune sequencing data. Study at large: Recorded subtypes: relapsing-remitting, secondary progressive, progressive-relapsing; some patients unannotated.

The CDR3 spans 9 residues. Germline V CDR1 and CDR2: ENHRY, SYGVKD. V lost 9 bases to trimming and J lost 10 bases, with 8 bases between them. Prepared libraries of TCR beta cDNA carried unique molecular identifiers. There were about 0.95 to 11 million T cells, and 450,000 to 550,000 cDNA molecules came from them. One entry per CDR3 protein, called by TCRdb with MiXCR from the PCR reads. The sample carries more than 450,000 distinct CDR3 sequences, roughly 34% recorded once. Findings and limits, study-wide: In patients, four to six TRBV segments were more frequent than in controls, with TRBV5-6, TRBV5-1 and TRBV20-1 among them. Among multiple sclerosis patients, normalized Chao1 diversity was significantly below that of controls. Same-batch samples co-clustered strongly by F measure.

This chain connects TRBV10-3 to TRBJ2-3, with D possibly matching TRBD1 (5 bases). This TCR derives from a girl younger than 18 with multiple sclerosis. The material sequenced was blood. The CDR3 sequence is CAIGAAQYF. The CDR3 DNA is TGTGCCATTGGGGCGGCGCAGTATTTT.